The 14 T cell receptor beta chains presented below share a single source sample, sequenced in a study of response to subunit inactivated influenza vaccine. TCRdb independently ran MiXCR on the RT-PCR reads; one entry per CDR3 protein. Of hundreds of thousands of distinct CDR3 sequences listed, 11% to 15% are singletons. The material was PBMCs from blood, obtained 14 to 15 days before vaccination. These receptors were collected from a man over 45 who received an inactivated influenza vaccine.

The genes are TRBV6-1 and TRBJ1-5; 7 bases match TRBD1. Trimming at V came to 8 bases and at J to 9 bases, leaving 10 bases not matched to a gene. The CDR3 is 13 amino acids. Germline CDR1 reads MNHNS; CDR2 reads SASEGT. CDR3 DNA sequence: TGTGCCAGCCGAGACAGGGAGGAGAGGCCCCAGCATTTT. Translated: CASRDREERPQHF.

The sample holds a few counts of this clonotype. The chain combines TRBV29-1 with TRBJ2-1; perhaps TRBD2 as D (6 bases). The CDR3 runs to 14 residues. The V gene lost 7 bases and the J gene lost 9 bases, with 22 bases spanning the gap. Germline V gene data show CDR1 as SQVTM and CDR2 as ANQGSEA. The CDR3 sequence is CSATPPRDGGEQFF. In DNA form, the CDR3 reads TGCAGCGCAACCCCTCCCAGGGACGGGGGTGAGCAGTTCTTC.

This clonotype was counted a few times. The V gene is TRBV2, the J gene TRBJ1-1, with D perhaps TRBD1 (6 bases). The CDR3 is made up of 12 amino acids. Germline V lookup: CDR1 SNHLY, CDR2 FYNNEI. V was shortened by 7 bases and J by 4 bases, with 10 bases between the two germline ends. In DNA form, the CDR3 reads TGTGCCAGCAAACAGGGCCCCACTGAAGCTTTCTTT. This encodes CASKQGPTEAFF.

This clonotype was seen a handful of times. The chain joins TRBV4-1 to TRBJ2-7; D is possibly TRBD2 (5 bases). The CDR3 extends over 16 amino acids. Germline CDR1 is MGHRA and CDR2 is YSYEKL. Trimming took 1 base from V and 0 from J, leaving 13 bases between them. CDR3 bases: TGCGCCAGCAGCCAAGGCTCGGGAAGTTTCTCCTACGAGCAGTACTTC. It codes for CASSQGSGSFSYEQYF.

This clonotype was seen ten or more times. This chain uses TRBV6-1 with TRBJ2-7, with 11 bases that match TRBD1. Trimming cost V 6 bases and J 1 base; bases outside gene matches: 5. The length of the CDR3 is 15 residues. CDR1 MNHNS and CDR2 SASEGT come from the germline V gene. The chain's CDR3 is CASSPDRGPSYEQYF. Here the CDR3 DNA reads TGTGCCAGCAGCCCGGACAGGGGGCCTTCCTACGAGCAGTACTTC.

The sample holds a few counts of this clonotype. The V and J genes are TRBV28 and TRBJ2-7, with TRBD1 matching 8 bases. Germline V gives CDR1 MDHEN, CDR2 SYDVKM. V was clipped by 4 bases and J by 3 bases; unmatched bases: 8. This CDR3 comprises 15 residues. The CDR3 DNA is TGTGCCAGCAGTTCCCCCGGGACAGGCTTCTACGAGCAGTACTTC. Its protein is CASSSPGTGFYEQYF.

This clonotype has more than one count but fewer than ten. This rearrangement joins TRBV4-3 to TRBJ1-6, with D perhaps matching TRBD1 (6 bases). Germline CDR1 is LGHNA and CDR2 is YSLEER. Trimming removed 0 bases from V and 10 bases from J, with 13 bases in between. The CDR3 is 15 residues long. Here the CDR3 reads CASSQDPGAGSPLHF. DNA for the CDR3: TGCGCCAGCAGCCAAGATCCGGGGGCAGGGTCACCCCTCCACTTT.

This clonotype turned up a few times. The rearrangement uses TRBV28 and TRBJ1-2, with TRBD1 matching over 7 bases. In germline, CDR1 is MDHEN, CDR2 SYDVKM. Trimming cost V 5 bases and J 2 bases; bases outside gene matches: 5. CDR3 length equals 14 residues. As DNA, the CDR3 is TGTGCCAGCAGTGAGGGCAGGGGGAACTATGGCTACACCTTC. Protein: CASSEGRGNYGYTF.

This clonotype was seen repeatedly, ten times or more. The gene calls are TRBV14 and TRBJ1-1; D uncertain. Germline CDR1 is SGHDN and CDR2 is FVKESK. This CDR3 has 14 amino acids. Trimming removed 1 base from V and 0 bases from J, with 6 bases in between. The CDR3 nucleotides read TGTGCCAGCAGCCAAGGGAGAGTGAACACTGAAGCTTTCTTT. This codes for CASSQGRVNTEAFF.

This clonotype showed up just a few times. The J gene is TRBJ2-7, the V gene TRBV20-1, with 9 bases that match TRBD2. J lost 0 bases, V lost 4 bases, and 4 bases had no gene match. CDR3 length equals 14 residues. CDR1 and CDR2 (germline): DFQATT, SNEGSKA (reference sequence). The CDR3 loop reads CSAMLAGPSYEQYF. CDR3 DNA sequence: TGCAGTGCTATGCTAGCGGGACCCTCCTACGAGCAGTACTTC.

This clonotype was seen repeatedly, ten times or more. The chain recombines TRBV20-1 with TRBJ2-1; D is unresolved. The CDR3 consists of 14 residues. Germline assignment: CDR1 DFQATT and CDR2 SNEGSKA (reference sequence). Trimming stripped 4 bases from V and 2 bases from J, with 12 bases between. In DNA form, the CDR3 reads TGCAGTGCTATCGGCGGAGCCACCTACAATGAGCAGTTCTTC. Protein sequence: CSAIGGATYNEQFF.

This clonotype was counted only a few times. The J gene is TRBJ2-3, the V gene TRBV20-1; tentative D call: TRBD2 (5 bases). The CDR3 is 12 amino acids. The V end lost 5 bases, the J end lost 6 bases, and 12 bases lay between the germline ends. In germline, CDR1 is DFQATT, CDR2 SNEGSKA (reference sequence). CDR3 amino acids: CSAPAGRDTQYF. CDR3 DNA: TGCAGTGCTCCGGCGGGCAGGGATACGCAGTATTTT.

This clonotype came up a few times. The J gene is TRBJ1-2, the V gene TRBV28, with 7 bases identical to TRBD1. CDR1 is MDHEN, CDR2 SYDVKM, per germline. The junction had 11 bases not matched to a gene; V was cut back by 10 bases and J by 0 bases. The CDR3 length is 15 residues. The CDR3 spells CATRSDREANYGYTF. Here the CDR3 DNA reads TGTGCCACCAGATCCGACAGGGAGGCTAACTATGGCTACACCTTC.

The CDR3, as DNA: TGTGCCAGCAGCTTAAAGATGATGGGACTAGGCCTGCAGTACTTC. This translates into CASSLKMMGLGLQYF. This chain joins TRBV13 and TRBJ2-7; TRBD2 matches at 8 bases. The germline V gene encodes CDR1 PRHDT and CDR2 FYEKMQ (reference sequence). V gave up 2 bases and J gave up 9 bases; unmatched junction bases: 12. The CDR3 covers 15 residues.